The present T cell receptor beta chain was sequenced within a study of blood T cells in healthy people across ages (dated by TCRdb to the mid-2010s). Regarding the complete study: In model experiments, template switching captured about one uniquely barcoded TCR beta cDNA molecule for every two T cells. Four age groups were formed from the donors: young (average approximately 15 years), middle-aged (more than 35), aged (more than 55) and long-lived (approximately 78). To avoid experimental bias, donors of different ages were distributed randomly across sequencing lanes. To track age-related changes in TCR beta repertoire diversity, the study relied on deep sequencing normalized with unique cDNA molecular identifiers. Using the same blood draw, the study looked at two additional independent replicas of 1 million unique cDNA reads for two donors, one aged 18 to 30 and the other aged 80 or older.

Library creation used 5' RACE. The data were produced on an Illumina HiSeq 2500. A second roughly 6 to 12 cycle PCR used a sample-barcoded 5' primer and a J-beta primer mix. Each TCR beta cDNA molecule received a unique molecular identifier from a template-switch 5' adaptor carrying 12 random nucleotides. Each sample yielded at least 3 million CDR3-containing paired-end reads. All of the RNA was converted into first-strand cDNA using the Mint cDNA synthesis kit, with a TRBC-specific oligonucleotide serving as the primer. After uracil-DNA glycosylase treatment, a first 18-cycle PCR used universal primers M1SS and BC2_uni_R on all cDNA. The authors' analysis ran thus. Normalization of each sample was performed by random selection of 1 million high-quality reads, each carrying a distinct molecular identifier. Instead of being binned into consensus sequences, reads with shared molecular identifiers were discarded. MiTCR, with a Q25 quality threshold and the strictest error-elimination algorithm, was used for CDR3 identification, clonotype clustering and error correction. A nonparametric unseen species model with Euler transformation was used to estimate a lower bound on total TCR beta diversity. TCRdb reprocessing: public reads trimmed at Q25 with fastp, clones called with MiXCR, in-frame beta chains kept. Here each entry gathers all rows of one CDR3 protein and keeps the most common genes and DNA. The V and J calls come from TCRdb's annotation, not from the publication. Counted in this sample were some 1.4 million distinct CDR3 sequences; roughly 45% of them appeared once. The ten top clones hold 7.9% of the sample.

This clonotype occurred a few times. It has no known antigen specificity. Base quality data are lacking; no much larger clone is found one base away. Donors were 40 or so systemically healthy Caucasian individuals from Russia aged 6 to 90 years. Each donor gave 8 to 10 milliliters of peripheral blood, collected into EDTA-treated Vacutainer tubes. Ficoll-Paque density-gradient centrifugation was used to isolate PBMCs, with at least 6 million per sample. Total RNA, at least 5 micrograms per sample, was extracted from PBMCs with Trizol reagent. The percentages of naive CD45RAhigh/CD27high T cells were determined by flow cytometry on a PBMC aliquot from every donor. Paper-wide results and their limitations: As age increased, observed TCR beta diversity per million T cells dropped in a roughly linear way, and a significant reduction was already evident by age about 40. Compared with the aged group, more naive CD4+ T cells, fewer expanded clones and increased TCR diversity were shown by the long-lived group, suggesting age selection. The percentage of naive T cells measured by flow cytometry correlated strongly with observed TCR beta diversity. Estimates of total diversity from one million sequenced T cells were regarded as lower bounds and underestimates. Because profiling used bulk unsorted PBMCs, naive and antigen-experienced compartments could not be compared conclusively. Because the CMV infection status of the donors was unknown, age-related changes in expanded clonotypes may potentially have been confounded.

CDR1 and CDR2 are read off the germline V gene (reference sequence) as DFQATT and SNEGSKA. Trimming leaves V shorter by 0 bases and J shorter by 6 bases, with the junction holding 7 bases beyond the gene matches. The CDR3 sequence holds 15 residues, the cysteine and phenylalanine included. Only the CDR3 DNA stays, 45 bases, in frame from base 1. Sequenced input: blood. The receptor comes from a woman aged 18-29 years in good health. The chain couples TRBV20-1 to TRBJ2-1; a stretch of 8 junction bases matches TRBD2. The CDR3 has the sequence CSARDGLARGNEQFF. The nucleotide sequence is given as TGCAGTGCTAGAGATGGACTAGCTAGGGGCAATGAGCAGTTCTTC.